The 12 T cell receptor beta chains presented below share a single source sample, sequenced in a study of T cell responses to AZD1222 COVID-19 vaccine. Using immunoSEQ multiplex PCR, the repertoire was profiled, and TCRdb retains in-frame clones only, with some absent. Among around 100,000 clones listed, around nine tenths were seen once. The source was peripheral blood, collected on day 0 of AZD1222 vaccination. These receptors were collected from an adult in good health.

This sequence joins TRBV6-5 and TRBJ2-7; possibly TRBD1 for D (5 bases). CDR1 and CDR2 (germline): MNHEY, SVGAGI. Trimming left V 6 bases short and J 3 bases short, with 15 bases between. There are 14 residues in the CDR3. The CDR3 nucleotides are TGTGCCAGCAGCCTTAGCAGGGCTGACTACGAGCAGTACTTC. This translates into CASSLSRADYEQYF.

The J gene is TRBJ2-3, the V gene TRBV5-5, with D tentatively TRBD1 (6 bases). CDR3 length: 15 residues. Germline V gene sequence: CDR1 SGHKS, CDR2 YYEKEE (reference sequence). Trimming took off 4 bases at V and 0 bases at J, with 12 bases between the two ends. CDR3 in DNA: TGTGCCAGCAGCCTAGGACAGAGAAGCACAGATACGCAGTATTTT. This gives the protein CASSLGQRSTDTQYF.

The sample holds a few counts of this clone. This rearrangement joins TRBV6-5 to TRBJ1-4; D gene ambiguous. CDR1 is MNHEY, CDR2 SVGAGI, per germline. The length of the CDR3 is 13 residues. Trimming left V 7 bases short and J 2 bases short, with 8 bases between. The CDR3 DNA is TGTGCCAGCAAGGTGGGGACTAATGAAAAACTGTTTTTT. It specifies CASKVGTNEKLFF.

This rearrangement joins TRBV13 to TRBJ2-3; the D gene is possibly TRBD2 (5 bases). This CDR3 is 15 amino acids long. Germline V lookup: CDR1 PRHDT, CDR2 FYEKMQ (reference sequence). V was shortened by 0 bases and J by 4 bases, with 11 bases between the two germline ends. The CDR3 DNA reads TGTGCCAGCAGCTTAGGACTGAGGGTATCAGATACGCAGTATTTT. It translates to CASSLGLRVSDTQYF.

This clone was seen a few times. J is TRBJ1-2 and V is TRBV10-2, with TRBD1 as a possible D gene (5 bases). The CDR3 spans 12 residues. The germline V gene encodes CDR1 WSHSY and CDR2 SAAADI. Trimming stripped 6 bases from V and 4 bases from J, with 9 bases between. Here the CDR3 reads CASRRDSYGYTF. The CDR3, as DNA: TGCGCCAGCAGAAGGGACTCCTATGGCTACACCTTC.

The chain is built from TRBV19 and TRBJ2-2; D unresolved. V dropped 10 bases and J dropped 3 bases, with 9 bases sitting between them. Germline CDR1 and CDR2: LNHDA and SQIVND (reference sequence). The CDR3 has 12 residues. The CDR3 loop reads CATSIYTGELFF. CDR3 DNA: TGTGCCACCTCAATTTACACCGGGGAGCTGTTTTTT.

The V and J genes are TRBV29-1 and TRBJ2-3; 9 bases are a match to TRBD2. The CDR3 spans 13 residues. Germline CDR1 and CDR2: SQVTM and ANQGSEA. After removal of 5 bases from V and 3 bases from J, the junction contained 3 bases not matched to a gene. The chain's CDR3 is CSVPSGITDTQYF. The CDR3 nucleotides are TGCAGCGTTCCTAGCGGGATTACAGATACGCAGTATTTT.

The chain is built from TRBV28 and TRBJ1-2; 8 bases match TRBD1. Trimming removed 4 bases from V and 5 bases from J; junction bases left unmatched: 6. The CDR3 is 14 amino acids. Germline values: CDR1 MDHEN, CDR2 SYDVKM. CDR3 nucleotides: TGTGCCAGCAGTTGGGACAGGAGGGGTTATGGCTACACCTTC. Protein: CASSWDRRGYGYTF.

The chain has TRBV3-1 (or the pseudogene TRBV3-2) and TRBJ1-1; TRBD1 might be the D (5 bases). The CDR3 has 15 amino acids. CDR1 and CDR2 from the germline V gene are LGHDT and YNNKEL (reference sequence). The V and J ends lost 0 bases and 5 bases respectively, with 13 bases between them. CDR3 DNA: TGTGCCAGCAGCCAAGAGAGGTCAGGGCATACTGAAGCTTTCTTT. Translated, it gives CASSQERSGHTEAFF.

The CDR3 bases are TGTGCCAGCAGAACCGGGACTAGCGTAGCCTACGAGCAGTACTTC. Encoded protein: CASRTGTSVAYEQYF. This chain connects TRBV5-4 to TRBJ2-7, with TRBD2 identical over 10 bases. The CDR3 runs to 15 residues. Germline CDR1 is SGHNT and CDR2 is YYREEE (reference sequence). The ends lost 5 bases at V and 2 bases at J; junction bases unmatched: 7.

V usage is TRBV3-1 (or the pseudogene TRBV3-2) and J usage is TRBJ1-1; possibly TRBD1 for D (5 bases). The V end was cut by 0 bases, the J end by 2 bases, with 19 bases between. The germline V gene has CDR1 LGHDT and CDR2 YNNKEL (reference sequence). The CDR3 runs to 18 residues. This chain's CDR3 is CASSQDQGRSEINTEAFF. In nucleotides, the CDR3 is TGTGCCAGCAGCCAAGATCAGGGCCGATCGGAAATAAACACTGAAGCTTTCTTT.

The chain combines TRBV25-1 with TRBJ2-6, with a tentative D call TRBD1 (6 bases). From germline, CDR1 is MGHDK and CDR2 SYGVNS. Trimming left V 3 bases short and J 0 bases short, with 15 bases between. The CDR3 runs 18 residues. CDR3 DNA sequence: TGTGCCAGCAGTGAGGGGGCAGGGTGGAACTCTGGGGCCAACGTCCTGACTTTC. As protein: CASSEGAGWNSGANVLTF.